A selection of T cell receptor beta chains follows, all from one sample in a study of breast tumors, draining lymph nodes, adjacent tissues. TCRdb re-called the multiplex PCR reads through MiXCR, storing one row per CDR3 protein. The top ten clones hold 4% to 5.5% of a sample with 150,000 to 200,000 distinct CDR3 sequences, approximately 33% of them seen once. Input material: axillary lymph node tissue. All receptors come from a female donor with breast cancer. Some clones in this sample may be carry-over from other donors' samples. The CDR3 runs from the conserved cysteine through the conserved F or W. A D gene is named only where the DNA matches it firmly. The size entry is marked missing in some rows and otherwise reads once, few, many or a size class.

clone size	D gene	V gene	CDR3 length	J gene	CDR3 DNA	CDR3 protein
many	TRBD1	TRBV11-2	14	TRBJ2-7	TGTGCCAGCAGCTTAGCCCTGGGGGGACAGGAGCCGTACTTC	CASSLALGGQEPYF
few	.	TRBV24-1	12	TRBJ1-5	TGTGCCACCAGTGATTTTGCCCAGCCCCAGCATTTT	CATSDFAQPQHF
many	.	TRBV7-8	14	TRBJ2-2	TGTGCCAGCAGCTTAGTGATGAACACCGGGGAGCTGTTTTTT	CASSLVMNTGELFF
many	TRBD1	TRBV20-1	14	TRBJ2-7	TGCAGTGCCGCATCGGGGACAGGGAACTACGAGCAGTACTTC	CSAASGTGNYEQYF
once	.	TRBV29-1	11	TRBJ1-6	TGCAGCTTGGACAGCAATTCACCCCTCCACTTT	CSLDSNSPLHF
.	.	TRBV20-1	14	TRBJ2-5	TGCAGTGCTTCACGGGGGACACCCGAAGAGACCCAGTACTTC	CSASRGTPEETQYF
many	.	TRBV20-1	13	TRBJ2-7	TGCAGTGCTACGGATATGAGGACCTACGAGCAGTACTTC	CSATDMRTYEQYF
many	TRBD1	TRBV30	13	TRBJ2-7	TGTGCCTGGAGAAGGACAGGGGGTTACGAGCAGTACTTC	CAWRRTGGYEQYF
many	TRBD2	TRBV20-1	17	TRBJ2-3	TGCAGTGCTAACCTGCCACCATCTAGCGGTAGCACAGATACGCAGTATTTT	CSANLPPSSGSTDTQYF
many	.	TRBV5-1	16	TRBJ1-6	TGCGCCAGCAGCTTGGAAGGGTGGGGGCAGAATTCACCCCTCCACTTT	CASSLEGWGQNSPLHF
many	.	TRBV19	15	TRBJ1-2	TGTGCCAGTACCCAACTGGGAGGACTAGACTATGGCTACACCTTC	CASTQLGGLDYGYTF
many	TRBD2	TRBV7-2	18	TRBJ2-6	TGTGCCAGCAGCTTCATTCTAGCGGGATCCTCTGGGGCCAACGTCCTGACTTTC	CASSFILAGSSGANVLTF
many	TRBD1	TRBV28	15	TRBJ2-7	TGTGCCAGCAGTTTATCCGGGACAGGGAGAATCGAGCAGTACTTC	CASSLSGTGRIEQYF
many	.	TRBV19	17	TRBJ1-5	TGTGCCAGTAGTAACCCCCGGGACGGCGTAAGGTGGCAGCCCCAGCATTTT	CASSNPRDGVRWQPQHF
few	TRBD1	TRBV5-1	15	TRBJ2-5	TGCGCCAGCAGCCGCGTTGTACAGGGGCACGAGACCCAGTACTTC	CASSRVVQGHETQYF
many	.	TRBV10-3	15	TRBJ1-4	TGTGCCATCAGGGGATCGACAGCAACTAATGAAAAACTGTTTTTT	CAIRGSTATNEKLFF
many	.	TRBV5-5	15	TRBJ2-7	TGTGCCAGCAGCTTGGACCCGGGGGCCACCTACGAGCAGTACTTC	CASSLDPGATYEQYF
.	.	TRBV30	13	TRBJ1-2	TGTGCCTGGAGTGAAATCTCTAACTATGGCTACACCTTC	CAWSEISNYGYTF
.	.	TRBV27	15	TRBJ1-2	TGTGCCAGCAGTTTATCTCCTAGTCCCAACTATGGCTACACCTTC	CASSLSPSPNYGYTF
.	TRBD2	TRBV20-1	17	TRBJ2-5	TGCAGTGCTAGAGAGGCTAGCGGGAGTGGCTACAATGAGACCCAGTACTTC	CSAREASGSGYNETQYF
many	.	TRBV5-1	15	TRBJ2-3	TGCGCCAGCAGCTTGGGGCAGGGCCACCCAGATACGCAGTATTTT	CASSLGQGHPDTQYF
few	.	TRBV6-1	14	TRBJ2-3	TGTGCCAGCAGTGAAGCAGGAGGGTCAGATACGCAGTATTTT	CASSEAGGSDTQYF
many	.	TRBV20-1	15	TRBJ2-5	TGCAGTGCTAGAGATGATCGTGGAATGGGAGAGACCCAGTACTTC	CSARDDRGMGETQYF
.	TRBD1	TRBV7-2	15	TRBJ2-5	TGTGCCAGCAGCCCCTCGGGACAGGTTCTAGAGGCCCAGCACTTC	CASSPSGQVLEAQHF
many	TRBD1	TRBV12-5	14	TRBJ1-2	TGTGCTAGTGGATGGGACAGGGGGCTGGATGGCTACACCTTC	CASGWDRGLDGYTF
few	.	TRBV6-2/TRBV6-3	17	TRBJ1-5	TGTGCCAGCAGTTACTCCCAGCGTGGGGGCTGGAATCAGCCCCAGCATTTT	CASSYSQRGGWNQPQHF
many	TRBD1	TRBV28	15	TRBJ1-2	TGTGCCAGCAGTTTACCCTCACAGGGGGACTATGGCTACACCTTC	CASSLPSQGDYGYTF
few	TRBD1	TRBV29-1	13	TRBJ1-1	TGCAGCGTTCGGGACAGGGGGAACACTGAAGCTTTCTTT	CSVRDRGNTEAFF
.	.	TRBV20-1	14	TRBJ1-2	TGCAGTGCTAGAGAATTGGGACCTAACTATGGCTACACCTTC	CSARELGPNYGYTF
many	TRBD2	TRBV7-8	17	TRBJ2-5	TGTGCCAGCAGCTTAGTTCCGGGACTAGCGGGAATGGAGCCCCAGTACTTC	CASSLVPGLAGMEPQYF
many	.	TRBV11-2	15	TRBJ1-2	TGTGCCAGCAGCTTGAACGTACAGGTCGGCTATGGCTACACCTTC	CASSLNVQVGYGYTF